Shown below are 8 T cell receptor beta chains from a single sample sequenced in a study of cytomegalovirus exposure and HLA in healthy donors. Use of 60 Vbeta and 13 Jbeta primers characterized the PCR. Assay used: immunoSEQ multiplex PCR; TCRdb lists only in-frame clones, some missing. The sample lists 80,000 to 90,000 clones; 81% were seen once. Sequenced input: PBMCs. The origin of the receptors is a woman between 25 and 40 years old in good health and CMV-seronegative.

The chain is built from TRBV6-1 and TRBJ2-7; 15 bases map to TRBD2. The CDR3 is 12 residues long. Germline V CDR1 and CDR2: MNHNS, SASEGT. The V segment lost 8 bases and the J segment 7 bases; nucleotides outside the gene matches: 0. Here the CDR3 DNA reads TGTGCCAGCGGACTAGCGGGAGGGGAGCAGTACTTC. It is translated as CASGLAGGEQYF.

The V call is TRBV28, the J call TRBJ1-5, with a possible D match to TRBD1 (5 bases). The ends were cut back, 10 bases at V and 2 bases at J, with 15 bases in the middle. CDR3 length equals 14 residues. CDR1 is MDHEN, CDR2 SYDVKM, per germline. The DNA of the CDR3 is TGTGCCACCATAGGGGCATGGGGCAATCAGCCCCAGCATTTT. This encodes CATIGAWGNQPQHF.

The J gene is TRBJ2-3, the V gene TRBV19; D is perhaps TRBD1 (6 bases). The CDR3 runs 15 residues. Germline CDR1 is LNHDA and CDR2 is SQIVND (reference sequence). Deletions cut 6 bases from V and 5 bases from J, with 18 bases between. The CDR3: CASSILTGSGDTQYF. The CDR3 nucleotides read TGTGCCAGTAGCATTCTAACAGGGTCTGGAGATACGCAGTATTTT.

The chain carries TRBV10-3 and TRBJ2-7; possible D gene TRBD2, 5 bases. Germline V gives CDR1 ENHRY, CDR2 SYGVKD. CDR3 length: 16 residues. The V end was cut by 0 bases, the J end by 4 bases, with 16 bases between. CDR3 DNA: TGTGCCATCAGTGAGTCTTACGTGGGAGACGGGTACGAGCAGTACTTC. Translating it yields CAISESYVGDGYEQYF.

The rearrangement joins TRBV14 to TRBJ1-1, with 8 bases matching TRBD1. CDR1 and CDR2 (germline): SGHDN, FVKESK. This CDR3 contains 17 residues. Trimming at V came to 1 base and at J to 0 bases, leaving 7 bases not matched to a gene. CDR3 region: CASSQAFQGALNTEAFF. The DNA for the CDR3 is TGTGCCAGCAGCCAAGCGTTCCAGGGGGCGTTGAACACTGAAGCTTTCTTT.

The CDR3 is CASTLRWGRTDHTGELFF. The CDR3 DNA reads TGTGCCAGCACACTTCGATGGGGGCGGACAGACCACACCGGGGAGCTGTTTTTT. The chain employs TRBV2 and TRBJ2-2; D is perhaps TRBD1 (6 bases). The CDR3 length is 18 residues. The V end lost 7 bases, the J end lost 3 bases, and 24 bases lay between the germline ends. The germline V gene has CDR1 SNHLY and CDR2 FYNNEI.

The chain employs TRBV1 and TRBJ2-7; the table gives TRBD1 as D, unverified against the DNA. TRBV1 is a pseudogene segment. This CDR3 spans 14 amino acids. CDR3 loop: CTRLDRPRPYEQYF. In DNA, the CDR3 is TGCACCAGATTGGACAGGCCCAGGCCCTACGAGCAGTACTTC.

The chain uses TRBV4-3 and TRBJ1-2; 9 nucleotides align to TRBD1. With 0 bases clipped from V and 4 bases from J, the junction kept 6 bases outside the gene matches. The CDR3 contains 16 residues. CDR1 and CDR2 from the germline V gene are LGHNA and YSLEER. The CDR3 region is CASSQDRGQGGYGYTF. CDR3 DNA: TGCGCCAGCAGCCAAGATAGGGGACAGGGAGGCTATGGCTACACCTTC.